The 5 T cell receptor beta chains reported below all come from one sample, sequenced in a study of glioma-infiltrating T cells. Using RNA template, CDR3s of TCR alpha and beta were amplified with iRepertoire arm-PCR. TCRdb passed the multiplex PCR reads through MiXCR, listing each CDR3 protein once. The sample includes roughly 190,000 distinct CDR3 sequences, more than 25% seen only once; the top ten take 20% to 25%. Sequencing was performed on glioma tissue, nonneoplastic brain tissue, or PBMCs (not recorded which). These receptors were obtained from a human donor with low-grade glioma or glioblastoma, undergoing nonglioma brain surgery, or in good health (not recorded which).

Regarding this clonotype: This could be a read error, since a much larger clone is one nucleotide away. This chain joins TRBV20-1 and TRBJ2-1, with 11 nucleotides matching TRBD2. V lost 3 bases to trimming and J lost 10 bases; unmatched junction nucleotides: 11. Germline CDR1 DFQATT, CDR2 SNEGSKA (reference sequence). The CDR3 covers 15 residues. CDR3 bases: TGCAGTGCTAGCCCCACTAGCGGGAGTCAATACGAGCAGTTCTTC. Translation gives CSASPTSGSQYEQFF.

This clonotype was picked up one time. Just one base apart from a much larger clone, this may be a read error. The conserved phenylalanine or tryptophan normally closing the CDR3 is absent here, so this likely arose from a read error. It is unclear where the CDR3 begins or ends on the DNA, so no DNA is shown, and the CDR3 is as TCRdb lists it. The chain links TRBV19 to TRBJ2-5; TRBD1, the D gene given by the table, was not confirmed from the DNA. Germline assignment: CDR1 LNHDA and CDR2 SQIVND (reference sequence). Both ends counted, the CDR3 spans 12 residues. The CDR3 sequence: CASSANTGGSAV.

This clonotype showed up many times. The chain combines TRBV7-2 with TRBJ2-1, with D perhaps matching TRBD2 (5 bases). CDR1 and CDR2 (germline): SGHTA, FQGNSA. This CDR3 is built from 14 residues. Trimming took off 7 bases at V and 8 bases at J, with 18 bases between the two ends. Written as DNA, the CDR3 is TGTGCCAGCAAGTTGGCAGTTAATAGCGATGAGCAGTTCTTC. Its protein is CASKLAVNSDEQFF.

This clonotype was counted only a few times. A much larger clone sits a single nucleotide away, making a read error possible. The CDR3 here is CASSLWGLQDAQPQHF. The CDR3 DNA is TGTGCCAGCAGTTTATGGGGTTTGCAGGACGCTCAGCCCCAGCATTTT. The chain joins TRBV27 to TRBJ1-5; the D is unclear. The CDR3 sequence is 16 residues long. The V gene's germline CDR1 is MNHEY and CDR2 SMNVEV (reference sequence). V lost 1 base and J lost 6, with 16 bases in between.

With regard to this clonotype: One end of the junction fails to match germline, which may point to a read error. This chain joins TRBV19 and TRBJ1-5; D gene unclear. The germline V gene encodes CDR1 LNHDA and CDR2 SQIVND (reference sequence). The CDR3 loop spans 14 amino acids. Here the CDR3 reads CPSSSSLGHQHQHF. CDR3 sequence (DNA): TGTCCCAGTAGTTCCTCCTTAGGCCATCAGCACCAGCATTTT.